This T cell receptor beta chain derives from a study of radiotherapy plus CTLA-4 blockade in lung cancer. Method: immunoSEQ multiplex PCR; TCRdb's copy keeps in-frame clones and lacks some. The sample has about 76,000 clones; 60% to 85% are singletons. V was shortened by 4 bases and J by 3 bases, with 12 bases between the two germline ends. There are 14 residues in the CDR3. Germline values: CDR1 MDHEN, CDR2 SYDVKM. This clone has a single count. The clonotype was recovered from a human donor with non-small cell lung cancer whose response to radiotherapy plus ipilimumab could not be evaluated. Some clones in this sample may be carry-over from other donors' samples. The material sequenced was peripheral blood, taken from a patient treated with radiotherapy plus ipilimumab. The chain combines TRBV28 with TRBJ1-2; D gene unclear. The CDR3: CASSSTRYHYGYTF. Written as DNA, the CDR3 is TGTGCCAGCAGTTCCACGAGATACCACTATGGCTACACCTTC.